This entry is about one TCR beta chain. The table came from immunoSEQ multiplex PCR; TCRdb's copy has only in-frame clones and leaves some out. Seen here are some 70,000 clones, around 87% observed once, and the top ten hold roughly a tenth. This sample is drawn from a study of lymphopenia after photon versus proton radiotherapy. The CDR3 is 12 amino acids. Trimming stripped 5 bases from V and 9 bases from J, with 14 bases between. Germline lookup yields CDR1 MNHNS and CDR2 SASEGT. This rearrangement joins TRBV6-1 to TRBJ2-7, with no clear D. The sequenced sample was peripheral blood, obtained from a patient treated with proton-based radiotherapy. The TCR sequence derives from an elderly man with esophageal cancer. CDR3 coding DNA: TGTGCCAGCAGTCCCCTGGACCGCGGGCAGTACTTC. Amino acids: CASSPLDRGQYF.